Included here is one T cell receptor (beta chain) sequence, with context. Its antigen is undetermined. V was cut by 6 bases and J by 6 bases, with 15 bases left in between. CDR1 and CDR2 (germline): MNHNS, SASEGT. The CDR3 has 13 amino acids. The data stem from a study of cytomegalovirus exposure and HLA in healthy donors. Broader study findings: Per a later analysis, 15,000 to 20,000 TCR beta sequences showed association with HLA alleles at 0.05 false discovery rate. Cytomegalovirus status was reportedly diagnosed by the classifier with high sensitivity and specificity. Later analysis demonstrated an association between a missense DCLRE1C variant and TCR beta V- and J-gene trimming. Indistinguishable V segments such as TRBV6-2 and TRBV6-3 were excluded.

Primers for the PCR totalled 60 Vbeta and 13 Jbeta. The table came from immunoSEQ multiplex PCR; TCRdb's copy has only in-frame clones and leaves some out. In the table there are roughly 150,000 clones, more than 75% of which are singletons. J is TRBJ2-7 and V is TRBV6-1; tentatively, D is TRBD1 (6 bases). The source material was PBMCs. The TCR originated in a male donor in good health and CMV-seronegative. CDR3 sequence reads: CASRTQGTAEQYF. CDR3 DNA: TGTGCCAGCAGAACGCAGGGGACGGCCGAGCAGTACTTC.